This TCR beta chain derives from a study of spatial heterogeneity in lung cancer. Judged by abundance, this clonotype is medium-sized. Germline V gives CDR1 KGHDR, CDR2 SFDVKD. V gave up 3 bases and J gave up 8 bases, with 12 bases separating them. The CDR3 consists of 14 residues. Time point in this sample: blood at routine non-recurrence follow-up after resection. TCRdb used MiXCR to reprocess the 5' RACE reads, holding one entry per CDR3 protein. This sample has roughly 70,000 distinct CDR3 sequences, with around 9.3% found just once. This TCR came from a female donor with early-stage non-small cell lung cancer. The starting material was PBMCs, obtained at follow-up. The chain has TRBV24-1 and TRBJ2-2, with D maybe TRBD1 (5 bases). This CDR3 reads CATSDTMGPGELFF. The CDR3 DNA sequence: TGTGCCACCAGTGATACCATGGGGCCTGGGGAGCTGTTTTTT.